Below, one T cell receptor beta chain is given with its context. In this sample, this clonotype turned up many times. This receptor's antigen is unknown. Nothing much larger sits one base from this clone, and base qualities are not available. The record originates from a study of T cells in Graves' hyperthyroidism and ophthalmopathy (dated by TCRdb to about 2019). For the study in its entirety: Peripheral blood was sampled at the time of initial diagnosis, prior to any treatment. To identify TCR V-J signatures that set the groups apart, the researchers used a discovery cohort of 90 to 100 patients, made up of 40 to 45 with Graves' ophthalmopathy and about 60 with stable Graves' hyperthyroidism. Whether ophthalmopathy could be predicted prospectively was tested in an independent validation cohort made up of 18 hyperthyroidism patients plus 17 patients who later progressed to ophthalmopathy. The 100 or so discovery patients were randomly divided into training and test sets at a 7:3 ratio. The study also compared thyroid tissue and blood T-cell repertoires from a handful of Graves' hyperthyroidism patients. Following sampling, methimazole starting at 30 mg daily was given to hyperthyroidism patients, and high-dose intravenous methylprednisolone was given to ophthalmopathy patients. TCR Vbeta CDR3 sequencing of 140 or so peripheral blood samples (over 40 ophthalmopathy, over 70 hyperthyroidism and 17 progressor patients) is reported in the paper.

Ophthalmopathy patients had moderately to severely active disease, Clinical Activity Score of at least 3, NOSPECS grade of at least 4, and duration under 3 months. Patients with uncontrolled infections, other autoimmune diseases, pregnancy or lactation were excluded. Diagnoses were based on clinical symptoms, serum thyroxine and TRAb, thyroid ultrasound and orbital computed tomography. PBMCs were isolated from approximately 10 ml of fresh peripheral blood by Ficoll-Paque density gradient centrifugation. Total RNA was extracted using Trizol reagent, and RNA quality was assessed on an Agilent 2100 Bioanalyzer. The TCR beta CDR3 regions were amplified from RNA transcripts. A first-round RT-PCR of the TCR CDR3 used the HTBI primer set with the Qiagen OneStep RT-PCR kit. The libraries were constructed in a second round of multiplex PCR and then size-selected and purified. Libraries were sequenced paired-end with 100 bp reads on an Illumina HiSeq2000. The authors' analysis ran thus. Raw data were processed with SOAPnuke, discarding reads with adapters, uncalled bases, mean Phred below 15, or no exact constant-primer or identifier match. COPE v1.2.5 was used to merge the high-quality paired reads, and each unique nucleotide sequence was defined as a clonotype. Clonotypes were aligned to IMGT TRBV, TRBD and TRBJ reference segments using MiTCR v1.1. Analysis was restricted to V-J combinations with a frequency above 0.0001, which covered about 99% of repertoires. A TCS score was defined as the ratio between F50 (clonal expansion) and ExV (chaos), using BLOSUM62-based TCRdist between CDR3 peptides within each V-J. Welch's t-statistics and random forest reduced fewer than 550 V-J features to under 15, which were used in a naive Bayes classifier (R e1071). TCRdb reanalyzed the raw reads on its own, using fastp at Q25 for trimming and MiXCR for clone calling, and kept in-frame beta chains. Identical CDR3 proteins give one entry, which carries the most common genes and DNA. TCRdb's processing, not the authors' own work, is the source of the V and J calls. This sample comprises 560,000 or so distinct CDR3 sequences, just under 20% of them detected only once. The ten largest account for 45% to 50% of the sample.

At the junction V is shortened by 6 bases and J by 4 bases; bases outside the gene matches: 12. Looking up the germline V gene yields CDR1 MDHEN and CDR2 SYDVKM. Spanning cysteine to phenylalanine, the CDR3 consists of 15 amino acids. The CDR3 DNA has 45 bases and is translated from base 1. The study at large found these results: A model built on a 13 V-J signature distinguished ophthalmopathy from stable hyperthyroidism, reaching around 90% sensitivity and about 81% specificity in cross-validation and 80%/75% in testing. During validation, the model predicted progression to ophthalmopathy a median of around 6 months ahead of onset, with 70.59% sensitivity and almost 75% specificity. Blood samples also contained most of the expanded thyroid clonotypes (frequency above 0.001), which suggests that blood repertoires may reflect thyroid immune responses. No statistical method was used to fix the sample size in advance, and group allocation was not hidden from the investigators.

Recombination connected TRBV28 to TRBJ2-7; the junction holds 7 bases that match TRBD2. The sequenced sample consisted of blood. The clonotype comes from a man aged 35 to 55 with Graves' ophthalmopathy. The DNA sequence is given as TGTGCCAGCAGGCTATCGGGGGGAGGGTGGTACGAGCAGTACTTC. Translated, it reads CASRLSGGGWYEQYF.